This T cell receptor (beta chain) is drawn from a study of cytomegalovirus exposure and HLA in healthy donors. Study-wide findings and caveats: Data from an earlier analysis indicated that most TCR beta V segments were productive either about 90% or about 30% of the time.

Trimming cost V 8 bases and J 4 bases, with 15 bases left between them. Germline V gene lookup returns CDR1 SNHLY and CDR2 FYNNEI. The CDR3 runs to 14 residues. Details on this clone: Antigen specificity is unknown.

The PCR ran on 60 Vbeta and 13 Jbeta primers. This table comes from immunoSEQ multiplex PCR, and its TCRdb copy is limited to in-frame clones, with some not included. This table has 100,000 to 150,000 clones, 81% appearing once. Sequenced sample: PBMCs. The chain recombines TRBV2 with TRBJ2-1, with D possibly matching TRBD2 (6 bases). This clonotype was sampled from a young man in good health and CMV-seropositive. CDR3 DNA: TGTGCCAGCGGAGGGAGTACTGGGTACAATGAGCAGTTCTTC. As protein: CASGGSTGYNEQFF.